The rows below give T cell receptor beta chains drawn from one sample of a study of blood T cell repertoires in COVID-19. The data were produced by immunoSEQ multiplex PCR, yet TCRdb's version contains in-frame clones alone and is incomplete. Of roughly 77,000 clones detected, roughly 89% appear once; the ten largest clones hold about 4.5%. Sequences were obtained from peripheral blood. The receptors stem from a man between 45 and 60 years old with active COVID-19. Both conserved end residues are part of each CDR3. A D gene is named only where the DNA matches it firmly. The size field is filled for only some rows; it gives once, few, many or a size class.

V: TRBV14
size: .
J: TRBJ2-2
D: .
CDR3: CASSQGAGRITGELFF
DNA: TGTGCCAGCAGCCAAGGCGCAGGAAGAATAACCGGGGAGCTGTTTTTT

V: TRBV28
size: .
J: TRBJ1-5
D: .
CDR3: CASSLPGGGTQHF
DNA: TGTGCCAGCAGTTTACCTGGGGGAGGGACCCAGCATTTT

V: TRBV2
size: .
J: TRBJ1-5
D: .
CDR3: CASSDEGRGGVQHF
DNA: TGTGCCAGCAGTGACGAGGGCAGGGGTGGGGTCCAGCATTTT

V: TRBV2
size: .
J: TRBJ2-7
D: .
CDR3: CASSKQGASYEQYF
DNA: TGTGCCAGCAGCAAACAGGGAGCCTCCTACGAGCAGTACTTC

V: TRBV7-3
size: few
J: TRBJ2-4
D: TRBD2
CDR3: CASGPRVAGGPWEEDIQYF
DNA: TGTGCCAGCGGCCCCCGGGTAGCGGGAGGCCCATGGGAAGAGGACATTCAGTACTTC

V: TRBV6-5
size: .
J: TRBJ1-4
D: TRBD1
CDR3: CATTTGGQEKLFF
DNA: TGTGCCACCACCACAGGGGGCCAGGAAAAACTGTTTTTT

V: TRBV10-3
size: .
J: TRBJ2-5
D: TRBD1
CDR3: CAISAGGETQYF
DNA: TGTGCCATCAGCGCAGGGGGAGAGACCCAGTACTTC

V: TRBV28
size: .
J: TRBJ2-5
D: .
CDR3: CASSLSGGPQETQYF
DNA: TGTGCCAGCAGTTTATCCGGAGGGCCCCAAGAGACCCAGTACTTC

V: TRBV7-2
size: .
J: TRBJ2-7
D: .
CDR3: CASSLSQGPYEQYF
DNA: TGTGCCAGCAGCTTAAGCCAGGGCCCCTACGAGCAGTACTTC

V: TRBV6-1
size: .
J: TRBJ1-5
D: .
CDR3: CASSEAHVWGDQPQHF
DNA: TGTGCCAGCAGTGAAGCTCATGTGTGGGGGGATCAGCCCCAGCATTTT

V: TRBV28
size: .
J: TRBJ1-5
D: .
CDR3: CASRTQQGYNQPQHF
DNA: TGTGCCAGCAGGACTCAACAGGGCTACAATCAGCCCCAGCATTTT

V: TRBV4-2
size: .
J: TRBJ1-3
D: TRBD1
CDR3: CASSQPDRVEGGNTIYF
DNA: TGTGCCAGCAGCCAACCCGACAGGGTGGAGGGTGGAAACACCATATATTTT

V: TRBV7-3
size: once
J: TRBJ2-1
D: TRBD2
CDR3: CASSLLREGEQFF
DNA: TGTGCCAGCAGCTTACTCCGGGAGGGTGAGCAGTTCTTC

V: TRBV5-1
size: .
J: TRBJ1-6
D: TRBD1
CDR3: CASSRTGNNSPLHF
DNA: TGCGCCAGCAGCCGGACAGGAAATAATTCACCCCTCCACTTT

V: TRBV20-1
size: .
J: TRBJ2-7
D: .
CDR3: CSASSPGGGMSEQYF
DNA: TGCAGTGCTAGTTCCCCAGGCGGGGGCATGTCTGAGCAGTACTTC

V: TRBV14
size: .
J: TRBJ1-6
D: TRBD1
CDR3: CASSPTGQGGYSPLHF
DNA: TGTGCCAGCAGCCCTACCGGACAGGGAGGATATTCACCCCTCCACTTT

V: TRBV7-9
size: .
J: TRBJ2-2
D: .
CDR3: CASGRPPGELFF
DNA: TGTGCCAGCGGGCGTCCACCCGGGGAGCTGTTTTTT

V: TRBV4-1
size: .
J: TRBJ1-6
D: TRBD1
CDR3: CASSQITGAYNNSPLHF
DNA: TGCGCCAGCAGCCAGATAACAGGGGCGTATAATAATTCACCCCTCCACTTT

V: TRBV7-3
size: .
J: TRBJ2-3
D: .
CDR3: CASSLSQAADTQYF
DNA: TGTGCCAGCAGCTTAAGTCAGGCCGCAGATACGCAGTATTTT

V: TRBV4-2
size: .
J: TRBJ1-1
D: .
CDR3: CASSQTGREGTAFF
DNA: TGTGCCAGCAGCCAGACGGGTCGGGAGGGGACTGCTTTCTTT

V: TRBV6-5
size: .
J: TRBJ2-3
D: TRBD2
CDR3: CASTRTSGSHTQYF
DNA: TGTGCCAGCACAAGGACTAGCGGGAGCCATACGCAGTATTTT

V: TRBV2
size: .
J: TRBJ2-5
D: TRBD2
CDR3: CASTRLGLADQETQYF
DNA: TGTGCCAGCACTCGGTTGGGACTAGCGGATCAAGAGACCCAGTACTTC

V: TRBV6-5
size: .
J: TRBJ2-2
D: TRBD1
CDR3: CASRDRESGGELFF
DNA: TGTGCCAGCAGGGACAGGGAAAGCGGCGGGGAGCTGTTTTTT

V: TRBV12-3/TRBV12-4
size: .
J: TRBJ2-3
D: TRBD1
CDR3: CASSLRGPDTQYF
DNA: TGTGCCAGCAGTTTAAGGGGGCCAGATACGCAGTATTTT

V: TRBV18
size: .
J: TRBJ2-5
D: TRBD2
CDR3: CASSRGLEETQYF
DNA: TGTGCCAGCTCAAGAGGACTAGAAGAGACCCAGTACTTC

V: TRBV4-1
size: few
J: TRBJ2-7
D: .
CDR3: CASSHPWRDRSYEQYF
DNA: TGCGCCAGCAGCCACCCCTGGCGGGACCGCTCCTACGAGCAGTACTTC

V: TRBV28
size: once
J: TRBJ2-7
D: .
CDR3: CASSFVTWRPDYEQYF
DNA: TGTGCCAGCAGTTTCGTTACGTGGCGGCCAGACTACGAGCAGTACTTC

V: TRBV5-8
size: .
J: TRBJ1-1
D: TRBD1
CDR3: CASSLRGRGDTEAFF
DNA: TGTGCCAGCAGCTTGAGGGGGCGCGGGGACACTGAAGCTTTCTTT

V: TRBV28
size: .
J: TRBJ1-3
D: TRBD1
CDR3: CASNPVPYRGRGGNTIYF
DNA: TGTGCCAGCAACCCAGTCCCTTACAGGGGGAGAGGTGGAAACACCATATATTTT